This TCR beta chain stems from a study of blood T cell repertoires in COVID-19. Study context: The samples span acute and convalescent COVID-19 from the United States, Italy and Spain. Sources were T cells, B-cell-depleted T cells, or PBMCs; the material itself was cDNA or gDNA.

Original methodology: Estimates of nucleated cell counts were drawn from the amplification of reference gene primers. Sequencing was performed with immunoSEQ multiplex PCR; in TCRdb, only in-frame clones are kept and a portion is missing. For V, J and clone size, that table is used; D and trimming come from the DNA. The sample holds about 120,000 clones, roughly 79% seen once. The V gene's germline CDR1 is LNHDA and CDR2 SQIVND (reference sequence). Trimming left V 3 bases short and J 2 bases short, with 20 bases between. The CDR3 runs to 18 residues. This receptor was taken from a human donor in a cohort sampled during active COVID-19. The chain is built from TRBV19 and TRBJ1-5; D is possibly TRBD1 (6 bases). Material for sequencing was peripheral blood. In nucleotides, the CDR3 is TGTGCCAGTAGTATGGGCTTGGGGGCGGTGTACGGCAATCAGCCCCAGCATTTT. Amino acid sequence: CASSMGLGAVYGNQPQHF.